This T cell receptor beta chain was identified during a study of regulatory T cells in long-lasting Graves disease (dated by TCRdb to the early 2020s). About the full investigation: Newly diagnosed Graves' disease patients had taken antithyroid drugs for less than 3 months. Peripheral blood TCR sequencing and RNA sequencing compared persistent Graves' disease patients with newly diagnosed Graves' disease patients. The study took place in China and was registered as a clinical trial. A total of 33 samples underwent TCR sequencing, from about 13 patients with persistent Graves' disease and roughly 20 patients with newly diagnosed Graves' disease.

The time point label, as the study defines it: newly diagnosed GD, antithyroid drugs for less than 3 months. For both TCR sequencing and RNA sequencing, RNA was extracted from PBMCs using TRIzol. The diagnosis of Graves' disease followed American Thyroid Association guidelines. The patients came from an endocrinology department in Xi'an, China. Each patient gave 7.5 to 10 milliliters of peripheral blood, collected in an EDTA anticoagulant tube. Ficoll Paque Plus density gradient separation was used to isolate PBMCs, and no further T cell sorting was done. An Agilent 2100 Bioanalyzer and agarose gel were used to assess RNA quality, and a NanoDrop 2000 was used to measure RNA concentration. This clonotype was seen just once. Its antigen remains undetermined. Base quality data are lacking; no much larger clone is found one base away. One read alone makes for weak evidence. Overall study outcomes, separate from this receptor: Persistent Graves' disease patients showed lower TCR Shannon entropy and fewer highly expanded clones than newly diagnosed patients, suggesting clonal expansion. TRBV28, TRBJ1-2 and TRBJ2-5 were preferentially used in persistent disease, while TRBV20-1 and TRBJ2-1 were favored in newly diagnosed disease. The study examined only peripheral blood because the primary lesion, thyroid tissue, could not be accessed. Persistent patients shared more public clonotypes among themselves (approximately 2,500) than newly diagnosed patients did (approximately 870). The authors acknowledged the small sample size as a limitation that may reduce accuracy. Sequencing and analysis were restricted to the TCR beta chain.

The junction carries 10 bases between V and J, which are trimmed by 6 bases and 1 base respectively. Inclusive of the bounding cysteine and phenylalanine, the CDR3 is 13 residues long. Of the read, only the CDR3 DNA is kept; its 39 bases are in frame from base 1. The germline V gene (reference sequence) supplies CDR1 MNHEY and CDR2 SMNVEV. Receptor libraries were prepared by multiplex PCR. The sample was run on an Illumina HiSeq 4000. iRepertoire HTBI primers and Arm-PCR amplification of CDR3 regions were used to construct TCR beta libraries. PCR products were gel purified before sequencing. Regarding the original processing steps: A total of fewer than 65 TRBV and approximately 13 TRBJ segments were identified across samples and were used for gene usage analysis of CDR3 amino acid clonotypes. Filtered high-quality paired reads were merged into contigs using COPE and FqMerger. BLAST was used to align contigs to IMGT TRBV, TRBD and TRBJ reference genes, and CDR3 was defined according to IMGT. Highly expanded clones were defined as clonotypes with a frequency above 0.1%. Repertoire diversity was measured by Shannon entropy, and V-J evenness by the Gini coefficient. A clonotype found in more than one individual was treated as public. The raw public reads went through TCRdb reprocessing: fastp at Q25, MiXCR clone calling, in-frame beta chains kept. Entries that share a CDR3 protein sequence are merged under the most common genes and DNA. TCRdb's processing, not the study's, gives the V and J calls here. Across this sample there are about 420,000 distinct CDR3 sequences, with roughly 17% seen only once. The top ten clonotypes cover 23% of the sample.

The sample was also reused in another study, on T cells in Graves' hyperthyroidism and ophthalmopathy. Looking at the second paper: Stable Graves' hyperthyroidism was defined as the absence of progression to ophthalmopathy over 18 months of follow-up. Hyperthyroidism patients were aged 18 to 65 years and newly diagnosed, with disease duration of less than 2 months. Patients with uncontrolled infections, other autoimmune diseases, pregnancy or lactation were excluded. Diagnoses were established on the basis of clinical symptoms, serum thyroxine and TRAb, thyroid ultrasound, and orbital computed tomography. For the first round of RT-PCR on the TCR CDR3, the HTBI primer set was used together with the Qiagen OneStep RT-PCR kit. Most expanded thyroid clonotypes (frequency above 0.001) were also detected in blood, a finding suggesting that blood repertoires may reflect thyroid immune responses. A model built on a 13 V-J signature distinguished ophthalmopathy from stable hyperthyroidism, reaching around 90% sensitivity and approximately 81% specificity in cross-validation and 80%/75% in testing. In validation, progression to ophthalmopathy was predicted by the model with nearly 71% sensitivity and 72% to 85% specificity, a median of about 6.4 months before onset. To identify TCR V-J signatures that set the groups apart, the researchers used a discovery cohort of 100 patients, made up of some 41 with Graves' ophthalmopathy and about 59 with stable Graves' hyperthyroidism. Prospective prediction of ophthalmopathy was tested in an independent validation cohort of under 20 hyperthyroidism patients and 17 patients who later progressed to ophthalmopathy. The 95 to 100 discovery patients were randomly split 7:3 into training and test sets. In more than 5 Graves' hyperthyroidism patients, the study also compared T-cell repertoires from thyroid tissue with T-cell repertoires from blood. Once sampling was done, hyperthyroidism patients were given methimazole at a starting dose of 30 mg daily, whereas ophthalmopathy patients were given high-dose intravenous methylprednisolone. Libraries were constructed in a second round of multiplex PCR, after which size selection and purification were performed. The libraries were sequenced on an Illumina HiSeq2000 using paired-end 100 bp reads. Raw data were processed with SOAPnuke, discarding reads with adapters, uncalled bases, mean Phred below 15, or no exact constant-primer or identifier match. COPE v1.2.5 was used to merge the high-quality paired reads, and each unique nucleotide sequence was defined as a clonotype. MiTCR v1.1 was used to align clonotypes to the IMGT TRBV, TRBD and TRBJ reference segments. The analysis was restricted to V-J combinations with a frequency above 0.0001, which together covered 99% to 99.2% of the repertoires. The TCS score was defined as the ratio of F50 (clonal expansion) to E x V (chaos), calculated using BLOSUM62-based TCRdist between CDR3 peptides within each V-J. Welch's t-statistics and random forest reduced several hundred V-J features to fewer than 15, which were used in a naive Bayes classifier (R e1071). Sample size was not statistically predetermined, and investigators were not blinded to group allocation. According to the paper, TCR Vbeta CDR3 sequencing was carried out on 135 peripheral blood samples, which came from approximately 41 ophthalmopathy, around 74 hyperthyroidism and about 17 progressor patients.

Sequencing used peripheral blood mononuclear cells (PBMCs), obtained at new diagnosis, from a patient treated with antithyroid drugs. The chain was built from TRBV27 and TRBJ2-7; TRBD1 could be the D gene, as 6 bases match. This TCR came from a woman aged 18-29 years with Graves disease. Donor details come from another sample of the same person, matched by shared clones. In nucleotides, the sequence is TGTGCCAGCAGGGGGGCAGGTTCCTACGAGCAGTACTTC. It codes for CASRGAGSYEQYF.